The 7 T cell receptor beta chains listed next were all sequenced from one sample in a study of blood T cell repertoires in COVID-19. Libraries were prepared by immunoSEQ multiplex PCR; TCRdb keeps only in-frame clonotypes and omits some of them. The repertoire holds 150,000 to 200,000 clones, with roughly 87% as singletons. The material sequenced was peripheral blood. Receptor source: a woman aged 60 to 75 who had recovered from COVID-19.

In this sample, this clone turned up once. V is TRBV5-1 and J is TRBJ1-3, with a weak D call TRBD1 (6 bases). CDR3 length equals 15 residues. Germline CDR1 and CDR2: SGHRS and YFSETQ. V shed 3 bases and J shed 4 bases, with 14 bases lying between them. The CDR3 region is CASSWGTTGGNTIYF. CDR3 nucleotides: TGCGCCAGCAGCTGGGGGACAACAGGAGGAAACACCATATATTTT.

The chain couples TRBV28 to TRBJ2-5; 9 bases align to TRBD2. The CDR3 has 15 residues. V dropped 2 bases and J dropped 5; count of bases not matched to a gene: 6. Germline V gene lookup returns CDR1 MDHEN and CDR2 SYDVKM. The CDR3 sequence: CASSLPAGGWETQYF. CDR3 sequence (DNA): TGTGCCAGCAGTTTACCAGCGGGGGGTTGGGAGACCCAGTACTTC. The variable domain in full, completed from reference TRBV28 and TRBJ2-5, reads DVKVTQSSRYLVKRTGEKVFLECVQDMDHENMFWYRQDPGLGLRLIYFSYDVKMKEKGDIPEGYSVSREKKERFSLILESASTNQTSMYLCASSLPAGGWETQYFGPGTRLLVL.

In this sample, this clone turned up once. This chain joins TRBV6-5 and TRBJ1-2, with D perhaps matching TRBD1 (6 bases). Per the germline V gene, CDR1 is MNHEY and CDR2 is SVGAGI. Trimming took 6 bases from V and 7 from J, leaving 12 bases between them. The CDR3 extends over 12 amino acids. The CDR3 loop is CASSPGTTGYTF. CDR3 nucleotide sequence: TGTGCCAGCAGCCCCGGGACAACTGGCTACACCTTC.

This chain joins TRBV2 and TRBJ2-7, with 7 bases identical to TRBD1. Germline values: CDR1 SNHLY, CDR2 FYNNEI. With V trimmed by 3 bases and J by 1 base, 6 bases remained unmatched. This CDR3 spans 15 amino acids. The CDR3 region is CASSEQGVPSYEQYF. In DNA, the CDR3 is TGTGCCAGCAGTGAGCAGGGGGTACCGTCCTACGAGCAGTACTTC.

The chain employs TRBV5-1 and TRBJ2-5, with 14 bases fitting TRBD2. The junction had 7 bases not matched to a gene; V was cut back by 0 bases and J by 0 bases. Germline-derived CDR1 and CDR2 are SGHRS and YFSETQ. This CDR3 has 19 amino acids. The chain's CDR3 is CASSLGLAGGHSYQETQYF. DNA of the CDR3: TGCGCCAGCAGCTTGGGACTAGCGGGGGGGCATTCGTACCAAGAGACCCAGTACTTC. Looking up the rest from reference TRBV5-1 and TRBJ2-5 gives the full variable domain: KAGVTQTPRYLIKTRGQQVTLSCSPISGHRSVSWYQQTPGQGLQFLFEYFSETQRNKGNFPGRFSGRQFSNSRSEMNVSTLELGDSALYLCASSLGLAGGHSYQETQYFGPGTRLLVL.

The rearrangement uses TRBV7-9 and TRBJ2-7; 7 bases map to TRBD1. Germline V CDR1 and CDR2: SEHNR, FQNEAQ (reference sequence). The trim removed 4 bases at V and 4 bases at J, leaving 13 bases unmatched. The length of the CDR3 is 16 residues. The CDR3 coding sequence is TGTGCCAGCAGCTCAAACTCCCGGGACAGACATTACGAGCAGTACTTC. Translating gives CASSSNSRDRHYEQYF. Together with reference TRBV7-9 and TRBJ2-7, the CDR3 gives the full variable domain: DTGVSQNPRHKITKRGQNVTFRCDPISEHNRLYWYRQTLGQGPEFLTYFQNEAQLEKSRLLSDRFSAERPKGSFSTLEIQRTEQGDSAMYLCASSSNSRDRHYEQYFGPGTRLTVT.

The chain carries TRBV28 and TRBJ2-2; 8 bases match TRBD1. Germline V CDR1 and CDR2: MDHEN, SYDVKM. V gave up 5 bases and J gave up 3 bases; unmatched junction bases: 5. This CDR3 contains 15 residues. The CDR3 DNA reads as TGTGCCAGCAGTAACCAGGGACAGGACACCGGGGAGCTGTTTTTT. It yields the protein CASSNQGQDTGELFF. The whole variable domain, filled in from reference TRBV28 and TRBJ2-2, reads DVKVTQSSRYLVKRTGEKVFLECVQDMDHENMFWYRQDPGLGLRLIYFSYDVKMKEKGDIPEGYSVSREKKERFSLILESASTNQTSMYLCASSNQGQDTGELFFGEGSRLTVL.